A selection of T cell receptor beta chains follows, all from one sample in a study of TIL therapy for anti-PD-1-resistant metastatic lung cancer. This table comes from immunoSEQ multiplex PCR, and its TCRdb copy is limited to in-frame clones, with some not included. The sample lists about 50,000 clones; over 65% were seen once. The sequencing here drew on tumor tissue, taken at baseline. The receptors come from a person between 25 and 80 years old with non-small cell lung cancer. Both conserved end residues are part of each CDR3. D genes are given only for firm matches. Not every row has a clone size; where given, it reads once, few, many or a size class.

j_call d_call clone_size v_call cdr3_nt cdr3_aa
TRBJ2-1 . . TRBV10-2 TGCGCCAGCAGTGCCACTCGGAGCTCCTACAATGAGCAGTTCTTC CASSATRSSYNEQFF
TRBJ2-1 . . TRBV11-2 TGTGCCAGCAGCCCCCAGGGGCAAAAAGATGAGCAGTTCTTC CASSPQGQKDEQFF
TRBJ2-3 . . TRBV9 TGTGCCAGCAGCGTAGTTTCTAGTCTCACAGATACGCAGTATTTT CASSVVSSLTDTQYF
TRBJ2-2 . once TRBV21-1 TGTGCCAGCAAAAAGGGAAAAGTGAACACCGGGGAGCTGTTTTTT CASKKGKVNTGELFF
TRBJ1-1 . . TRBV7-9 TGTGCCAGCAGCTTATCCCATCGGACTGAAGCTTTCTTT CASSLSHRTEAFF
TRBJ2-2 . . TRBV4-1 TGCGCCAGCAGCCAAGATTTGGCAAACGCGAACACCGGGGAGCTGTTTTTT CASSQDLANANTGELFF
TRBJ2-2 TRBD1 . TRBV2 TGTGCCAGCAGAGCCAGGACAGGGGGCAGCGGGGAGCTGTTTTTT CASRARTGGSGELFF
TRBJ2-2 TRBD2 . TRBV5-1 TGCGCCAGCAGCTCGGGACTAGCGGGAGGTCCGGGCACCGGGGAGCTGTTTTTT CASSSGLAGGPGTGELFF
TRBJ1-3 . . TRBV6-1 TGTGCCAGCAGTGAAAGGGACCGTCAGGGAAACACCATATATTTT CASSERDRQGNTIYF
TRBJ2-2 . . TRBV7-7 TGTGCCAGCAGCCCGAACGGGAACACCGGGGAGCTGTTTTTT CASSPNGNTGELFF
TRBJ2-1 TRBD2 . TRBV2 TGTGCCAGCAGTGGTCTTATAGCGGGAGGGCCGGGGAATGAGCAGTTCTTC CASSGLIAGGPGNEQFF
TRBJ2-7 . . TRBV30 TGTGCCTGGAGTGCGAATTCTCCAGGGGCGGGCAGCTCCTACGAGCAGTACTTC CAWSANSPGAGSSYEQYF
TRBJ2-1 . few TRBV3-1/TRBV3-2 TGTGCCAGCGGGGATGAGCAGTTCTTC CASGDEQFF
TRBJ2-3 . . TRBV19 TGTGCCAGTAGTCCGGCAGGGCACACAGATACGCAGTATTTT CASSPAGHTDTQYF
TRBJ1-1 . . TRBV5-1 TGCGCCAGCAGCCCTCGGACATCACTGACGACTGAAGCTTTCTTT CASSPRTSLTTEAFF
TRBJ1-1 . . TRBV27 TGTGCCAGCAGTTACGGGGCTTACACTGAAGCTTTCTTT CASSYGAYTEAFF
TRBJ2-1 . . TRBV9 TGTGCCAGCAGCGACCGGACAATCTCCTACAATGAGCAGTTCTTC CASSDRTISYNEQFF
TRBJ2-3 TRBD2 . TRBV9 TGTGCCAGCAGCGAGGGGACTAGCGGGGTGTCGGATACGCAGTATTTT CASSEGTSGVSDTQYF
TRBJ2-7 . few TRBV5-1 TGCGCCAGCAGCTTGGGGAACTACGAGCAGTACTTC CASSLGNYEQYF
TRBJ1-5 TRBD1 few TRBV6-1 TGTGCCAGCAGTGCACTCACAGGGGGCTTGAGCAATCAGCCCCAGCATTTT CASSALTGGLSNQPQHF
TRBJ2-3 . . TRBV25-1 TGTGCCAGCAGTCTCGAGGGGGGACTCGATACGCAGTATTTT CASSLEGGLDTQYF
TRBJ2-3 TRBD2 . TRBV7-6 TGTGCCAGCAGCTACTCACGGGGTCGGGGGGGAGATACGCAGTATTTT CASSYSRGRGGDTQYF
TRBJ1-5 . few TRBV29-1 TGCAGCGTTGGTGAGCCCCAGCATTTT CSVGEPQHF
TRBJ2-5 TRBD2 . TRBV4-1 TGCGCCAGCAGCCAAGAGGGGACTAGCAGAGAGACCCAGTACTTC CASSQEGTSRETQYF